In this sample, the clone carrying this TCR beta chain turned up a few times. Its target is not known. Trimming cost V 3 bases and J 4 bases, with 9 bases left between them. The CDR3 is 14 residues long. Germline CDR1 and CDR2: SGHTA and FQGNSA. The time point here: sample taken at primary tumor resection. The data originate from a study of spatial heterogeneity in lung cancer. Study conclusions and caveats: One measure, the expanded intratumoral alpha and beta TCR count, tracked tumor mutation counts.

TCRdb re-derived calls from the 5' RACE reads in MiXCR, one entry per CDR3 protein. Here the sample spans 18,000 or so distinct CDR3 sequences, about 6.5% being singletons. The V gene is TRBV7-2, the J gene TRBJ1-4; D unresolved. The starting material was lung tumor tissue, obtained at surgery. This receptor was identified in a female donor with early-stage non-small cell lung cancer. The CDR3 DNA is TGTGCCAGCAGCTTGAGGTCCGATAATGAAAAACTGTTTTTT. It codes for CASSLRSDNEKLFF.